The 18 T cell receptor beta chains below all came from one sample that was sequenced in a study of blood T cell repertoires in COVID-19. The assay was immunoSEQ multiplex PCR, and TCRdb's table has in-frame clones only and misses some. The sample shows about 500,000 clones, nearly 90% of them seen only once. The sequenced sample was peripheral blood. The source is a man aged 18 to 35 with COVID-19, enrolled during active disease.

The CDR3 region is CASSPPFDSPLHF. The DNA for the CDR3 is TGTGCCAGCAGCCCTCCCTTTGATTCACCCCTCCACTTT. V usage is TRBV14 and J usage is TRBJ1-6; no definite D call. Germline-derived CDR1 and CDR2 are SGHDN and FVKESK. There are 13 residues in the CDR3. The ends were cut back, 4 bases at V and 8 bases at J, with 9 bases in the middle.

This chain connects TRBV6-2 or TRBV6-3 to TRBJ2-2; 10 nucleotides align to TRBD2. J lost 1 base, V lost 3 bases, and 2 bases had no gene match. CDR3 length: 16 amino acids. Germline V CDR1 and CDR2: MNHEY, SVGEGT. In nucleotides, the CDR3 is TGTGCCAGCAGTTATAGACTAGCGGGGAACACCGGGGAGCTGTTTTTT. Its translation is CASSYRLAGNTGELFF.

CDR3 coding DNA: TGTGCCAGCAGCTTAGGGGCAGGTAGTAATCAGCCCCAGCATTTT. Translating it yields CASSLGAGSNQPQHF. The genes are TRBV11-2 and TRBJ1-5; no firm D call. Germline-derived CDR1 and CDR2 are SGHAT and FQNNGV. The V end was cut by 1 base, the J end by 4 bases, with 11 bases between. The length of the CDR3 is 15 residues. Supplemented by reference TRBV11-2 and TRBJ1-5, the full variable domain reads EAGVAQSPRYKIIEKRQSVAFWCNPISGHATLYWYQQILGQGPKLLIQFQNNGVVDDSQLPKDRFSAERLKGVDSTLKIQPAKLEDSAVYLCASSLGAGSNQPQHFGDGTRLSIL.

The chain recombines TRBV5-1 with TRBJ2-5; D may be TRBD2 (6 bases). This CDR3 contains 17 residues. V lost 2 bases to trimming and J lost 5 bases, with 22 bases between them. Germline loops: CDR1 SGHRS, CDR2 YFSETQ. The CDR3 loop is CASSLLTGLPASETQYF. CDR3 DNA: TGCGCCAGCAGCTTACTTACGGGACTCCCAGCCTCTGAGACCCAGTACTTC.

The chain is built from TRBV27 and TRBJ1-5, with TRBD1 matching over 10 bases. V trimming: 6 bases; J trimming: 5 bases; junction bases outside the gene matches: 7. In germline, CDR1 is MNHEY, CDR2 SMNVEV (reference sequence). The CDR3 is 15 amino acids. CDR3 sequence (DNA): TGTGCCAGCAGATCCGACAGGGGGCTTGATCAGCCCCAGCATTTT. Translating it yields CASRSDRGLDQPQHF.

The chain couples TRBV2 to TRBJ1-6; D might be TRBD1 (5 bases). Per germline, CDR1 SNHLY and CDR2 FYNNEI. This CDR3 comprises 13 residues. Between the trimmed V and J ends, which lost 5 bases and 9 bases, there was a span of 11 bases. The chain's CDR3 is CASSLGDSSPLHF. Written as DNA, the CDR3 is TGTGCCAGCAGTTTGGGTGACAGTTCACCCCTCCACTTT.

CDR3 protein: CASSLEQPFTNEKLFF. CDR3 nucleotides: TGTGCCAGCAGTTTAGAACAGCCTTTCACTAATGAAAAACTGTTTTTT. The chain has TRBV28 and TRBJ1-4; D call uncertain. This CDR3 is built from 16 residues. Germline CDR1 reads MDHEN; CDR2 reads SYDVKM. Trimming removed 2 bases from V and 2 bases from J, with 12 bases in between.

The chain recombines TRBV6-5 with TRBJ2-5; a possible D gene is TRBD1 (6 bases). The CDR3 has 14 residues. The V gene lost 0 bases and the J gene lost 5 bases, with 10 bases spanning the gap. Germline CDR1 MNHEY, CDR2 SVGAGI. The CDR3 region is CASSYSQGRETQYF. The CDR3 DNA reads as TGTGCCAGCAGTTACTCACAGGGCCGGGAGACCCAGTACTTC.

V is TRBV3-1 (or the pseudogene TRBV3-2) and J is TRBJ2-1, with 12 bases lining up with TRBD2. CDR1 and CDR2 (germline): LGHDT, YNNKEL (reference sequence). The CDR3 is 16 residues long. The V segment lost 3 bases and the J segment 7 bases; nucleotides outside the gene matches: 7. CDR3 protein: CASSQDLAGGPNEQFF. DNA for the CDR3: TGTGCCAGCAGCCAGGATCTAGCGGGGGGGCCAAATGAGCAGTTCTTC.

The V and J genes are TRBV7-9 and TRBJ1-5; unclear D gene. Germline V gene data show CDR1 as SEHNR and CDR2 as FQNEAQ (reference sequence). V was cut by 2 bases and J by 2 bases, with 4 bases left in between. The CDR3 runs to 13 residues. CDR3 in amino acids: CASSLSGNQPQHF. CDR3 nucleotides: TGTGCCAGCAGCTTATCAGGCAATCAGCCCCAGCATTTT.

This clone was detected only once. The CDR3 DNA is TGTGCCAGCAGCGTATTCGGCGGGAGAGGCACAGATACGCAGTATTTT. Protein product: CASSVFGGRGTDTQYF. This rearrangement joins TRBV9 to TRBJ2-3, with TRBD2 identical over 7 bases. Germline trimming cut 1 base from V and 1 base from J; bases unmatched to any gene: 6. The CDR3 contains 16 residues. CDR1 is SGDLS and CDR2 is YYNGEE in the germline V gene.

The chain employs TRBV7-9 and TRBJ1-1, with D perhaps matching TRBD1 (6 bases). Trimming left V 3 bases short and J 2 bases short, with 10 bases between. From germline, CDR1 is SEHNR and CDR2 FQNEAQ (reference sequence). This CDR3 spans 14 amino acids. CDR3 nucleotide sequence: TGTGCCAGCAGCTTTGGGACACTAAACACTGAAGCTTTCTTT. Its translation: CASSFGTLNTEAFF.

CDR3 DNA: TGTGCTAGTGGTTTGGTCCCGTCACAATACGAGCAGTACTTC. Its translation: CASGLVPSQYEQYF. The chain carries TRBV12-5 and TRBJ2-7; D remains ambiguous. Germline assignment: CDR1 LGHNT and CDR2 FRNRAP. The CDR3 has 14 residues. Trimming stripped 0 bases from V and 4 bases from J, with 10 bases between.

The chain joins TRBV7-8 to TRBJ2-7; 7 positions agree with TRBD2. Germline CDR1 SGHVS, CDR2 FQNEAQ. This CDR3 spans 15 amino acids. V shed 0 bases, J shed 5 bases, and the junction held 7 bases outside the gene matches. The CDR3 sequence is CASSLARTRSHEQYF. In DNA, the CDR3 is TGTGCCAGCAGCTTAGCCCGGACTAGAAGCCACGAGCAGTACTTC.

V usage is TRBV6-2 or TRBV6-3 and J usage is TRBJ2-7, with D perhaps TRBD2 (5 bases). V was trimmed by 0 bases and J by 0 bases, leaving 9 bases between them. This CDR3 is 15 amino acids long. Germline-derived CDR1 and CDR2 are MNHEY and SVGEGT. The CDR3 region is CASSYSGRGSYEQYF. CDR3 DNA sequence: TGTGCCAGCAGTTACTCGGGCCGGGGCTCCTACGAGCAGTACTTC.

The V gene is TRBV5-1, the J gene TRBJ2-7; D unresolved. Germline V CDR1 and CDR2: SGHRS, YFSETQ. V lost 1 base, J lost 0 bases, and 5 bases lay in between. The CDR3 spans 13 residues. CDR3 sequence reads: CASSLRSSYEQYF. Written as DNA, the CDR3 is TGCGCCAGCAGCTTGAGGAGCTCCTACGAGCAGTACTTC.

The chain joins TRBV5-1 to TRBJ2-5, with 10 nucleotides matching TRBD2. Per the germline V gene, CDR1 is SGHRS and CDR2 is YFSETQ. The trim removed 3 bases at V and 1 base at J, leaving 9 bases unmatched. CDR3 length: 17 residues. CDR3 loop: CASSSGPSGSSQETQYF. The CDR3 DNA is TGCGCCAGCAGCTCGGGCCCTAGCGGGAGCTCCCAAGAGACCCAGTACTTC.

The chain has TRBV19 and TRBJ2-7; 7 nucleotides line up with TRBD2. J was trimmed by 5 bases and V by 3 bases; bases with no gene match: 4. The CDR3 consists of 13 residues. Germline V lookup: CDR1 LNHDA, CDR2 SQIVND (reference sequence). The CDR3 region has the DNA TGTGCCAGTAGTATGGCGGGAGCACACGAGCAGTACTTC. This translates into CASSMAGAHEQYF.